The sequence of this TCR beta chain was determined in a study of cytomegalovirus exposure and HLA in healthy donors. Germline trimming cut 7 bases from V and 0 bases from J; bases unmatched to any gene: 10. CDR1 and CDR2 (germline): GTSNPN, SVGIG (reference sequence). This CDR3 spans 15 amino acids. Researchers ran the PCR with 60 Vbeta and 13 Jbeta primers. Clones were sequenced by immunoSEQ multiplex PCR, and TCRdb holds only the in-frame ones, with some missing. Counted here are 150,000 to 200,000 clones, approximately 90% occurring once; the ten biggest clones make up 1% to 1.4%. Study-wide results and caveats: Per a prior analysis, the majority of TCR beta V segments were productive roughly 90% or roughly 30% of the time.

As for this clone: Its antigen remains unknown.

What was sequenced was PBMCs. The sequence was collected from a boy younger than 10 in good health and CMV-seronegative. The rearrangement joins TRBV30 to TRBJ2-3; 7 nucleotides agree with TRBD2. CDR3 sequence (DNA): TGTGCCTATAAATTTAGCGGGTCTAGCACAGATACGCAGTATTTT. Translation: CAYKFSGSSTDTQYF.